A single sample gave rise to the 22 T cell receptor beta chains below, sequenced in a study of cytomegalovirus exposure and HLA in healthy donors. The study ran its PCR with 60 Vbeta and 13 Jbeta primers. The table came from immunoSEQ multiplex PCR; TCRdb's copy has only in-frame clones and leaves some out. The data hold about 180,000 clones, with more than 60% observed a single time. The sample comprised PBMCs. These receptors originate from a man between 18 and 29 years old in good health and CMV-seronegative.

This chain links TRBV7-3 with TRBJ2-2; tentative D call: TRBD2 (6 bases). Between the trimmed V and J ends, which lost 1 base and 7 bases, there was a span of 10 bases. Germline V CDR1 and CDR2: SGHTA, FQGTGA. The CDR3 is made up of 14 amino acids. The CDR3 DNA follows: TGTGCCAGCAGCTTAAATCGCGGGGACGGGGAGCTGTTTTTT. It codes for CASSLNRGDGELFF. The full variable domain, with the rest looked up from reference TRBV7-3 and TRBJ2-2, is GAGVSQTPSNKVTEKGKYVELRCDPISGHTALYWYRQSLGQGPEFLIYFQGTGAADDSGLPNDRFFAVRPEGSVSTLKIQRTERGDSAVYLCASSLNRGDGELFFGEGSRLTVL.

The CDR3 loop is CASSLGQGWGEQYF. The CDR3 DNA reads TGTGCCAGCAGTCTTGGACAGGGTTGGGGCGAGCAGTACTTC. This chain uses TRBV27 with TRBJ2-7; 8 positions agree with TRBD1. This CDR3 spans 14 amino acids. V dropped 5 bases and J dropped 6; count of bases not matched to a gene: 9. Germline V gives CDR1 MNHEY, CDR2 SMNVEV (reference sequence).

This clone appeared a single time. The V and J genes are TRBV5-5 and TRBJ1-3; D is perhaps TRBD1 (6 bases). This CDR3 has 13 residues. Germline V gene data show CDR1 as SGHKS and CDR2 as YYEKEE (reference sequence). Between the trimmed V and J ends, which lost 1 base and 7 bases, there was a span of 9 bases. The CDR3 loop reads CASSLTGLNTIYF. The CDR3 bases are TGTGCCAGCAGCTTGACAGGGCTGAACACCATATATTTT. The entire variable domain, with the rest obtained from reference TRBV5-5 and TRBJ1-3, is as follows: DAGVTQSPTHLIKTRGQQVTLRCSPISGHKSVSWYQQVLGQGPQFIFQYYEKEERGRGNFPDRFSARQFPNYSSELNVNALLLGDSALYLCASSLTGLNTIYFGEGSWLTVV.

This chain uses TRBV5-1 with TRBJ1-3; 8 bases are a match to TRBD1. V shed 1 base and J 0 bases; nucleotides not matched to a gene: 6. This CDR3 has 17 residues. Germline CDR1 and CDR2: SGHRS and YFSETQ. CDR3 residues: CASSLTVTGDSGNTIYF. CDR3 DNA sequence: TGCGCCAGCAGCTTGACCGTGACAGGGGACTCTGGAAACACCATATATTTT.

V and J are TRBV18 and TRBJ1-1; possibly TRBD1 for D (5 bases). Germline V lookup: CDR1 KGHSH, CDR2 LQKENI. This CDR3 region has 15 residues. The ends were cut back, 6 bases at V and 8 bases at J, with 22 bases in the middle. The CDR3 sequence: CASSRVSGGDSEAFF. The CDR3 nucleotides read TGTGCCAGCTCGCGAGTGTCCGGGGGAGATTCCGAAGCTTTCTTT.

This clone was observed a single time. CDR3 sequence: CASSQMTDRREQYF. The DNA for the CDR3 is TGTGCCAGCTCCCAAATGACTGACCGACGCGAGCAGTACTTC. The rearrangement links TRBV7-2 to TRBJ2-7, with unresolved D. The CDR3 is 14 amino acids. Germline lookup yields CDR1 SGHTA and CDR2 FQGNSA. Trimming took off 8 bases at V and 6 bases at J, with 20 bases between the two ends.

In its sample, this clone was seen once. The genes are TRBV19 and TRBJ1-5; D gene uncertain. There are 15 residues in the CDR3. Germline V lookup: CDR1 LNHDA, CDR2 SQIVND (reference sequence). Deletions cut 1 base from V and 0 bases from J, with 7 bases between. Written as DNA, the CDR3 is TGTGCCAGTAGTATAGGCGGGTATAGCAATCAGCCCCAGCATTTT. This gives the protein CASSIGGYSNQPQHF.

The CDR3 here is CASKSSGGGYEQYF. The CDR3 region has the DNA TGTGCCAGCAAATCTAGCGGGGGGGGGTACGAGCAGTACTTC. This chain uses TRBV11-3 with TRBJ2-7; 12 bases are a match to TRBD2. The CDR3 covers 14 residues. V lost 7 bases, J lost 4 bases, and 5 bases stayed unmatched. From germline, CDR1 is SGHNT and CDR2 YENEEA.

J is TRBJ2-7 and V is TRBV11-3, with D tentatively TRBD2 (6 bases). Trimming shortened V by 6 bases and J by 3 bases, and 18 bases separated the two germline ends. Germline CDR1 reads SGHNT; CDR2 reads YENEEA. The CDR3 length is 15 residues. CDR3 amino acids: CASSSLGGRFYEQYF. The CDR3 DNA sequence: TGTGCCAGCAGTTCGCTAGGAGGGAGGTTCTACGAGCAGTACTTC.

J is TRBJ2-1 and V is TRBV6-5, with TRBD2 matching over 7 bases. CDR1 MNHEY and CDR2 SVGAGI come from the germline V gene. The length of the CDR3 is 14 residues. CDR3 residues: CSPGGVVDDNEQFF. The CDR3 nucleotides are TGTTCCCCTGGGGGGGTGGTAGATGACAATGAGCAGTTCTTC.

The V gene is TRBV30, the J gene TRBJ2-6; D may be TRBD2 (5 bases). With 0 bases removed from V and 2 bases from J, the gap between germline ends came to 14 bases. The germline V gene has CDR1 GTSNPN and CDR2 SVGIG (reference sequence). This CDR3 has 17 residues. The CDR3 DNA reads TGTGCCTGGAGTGTAGGACTCGCCGGCCCTGGGGCCAACGTCCTGACTTTC. Translating it yields CAWSVGLAGPGANVLTF.

The chain joins TRBV4-3 to TRBJ1-1; D uncertain. CDR1 is LGHNA and CDR2 is YSLEER in the germline V gene. The CDR3 covers 15 residues. V lost 1 base to trimming and J lost 0 bases, with 9 bases between them. The CDR3 protein is CASSQARTLNTEAFF. Here the CDR3 DNA reads TGCGCCAGCAGCCAAGCCCGGACTCTGAACACTGAAGCTTTCTTT.

V is TRBV18 and J is TRBJ2-5, with a tentative D call TRBD1 (6 bases). CDR3 length equals 16 residues. Looked up from germline, CDR1 is KGHSH and CDR2 is LQKENI. Trimming left V 4 bases short and J 1 base short, with 16 bases between. CDR3 sequence (DNA): TGTGCCAGCTCACAGAATACAGGGTTAGCCCAAGAGACCCAGTACTTC. Protein product: CASSQNTGLAQETQYF.

The gene calls are TRBV5-1 and TRBJ1-3; D might be TRBD1 (5 bases). Germline CDR1 reads SGHRS; CDR2 reads YFSETQ. This CDR3 comprises 14 residues. Trimming left V 8 bases short and J 0 bases short, with 12 bases between. CDR3 in amino acids: CASGHSGSGNTIYF. In DNA, the CDR3 is TGCGCCAGTGGACATTCGGGCTCTGGAAACACCATATATTTT.

The chain is built from TRBV6-5 and TRBJ2-1; D is perhaps TRBD1 (5 bases). This CDR3 is built from 16 residues. CDR1 is MNHEY, CDR2 SVGAGI, per germline. With 2 bases removed from V and 3 bases from J, the gap between germline ends came to 14 bases. CDR3 bases: TGTGCCAGCAGTTACGGGTTCCTAGACAGCTACAATGAGCAGTTCTTC. Translation gives CASSYGFLDSYNEQFF.

V usage is TRBV27 and J usage is TRBJ1-5; TRBD1 agrees at 9 bases. Trimming removed 0 bases from V and 3 bases from J; junction bases left unmatched: 6. The CDR3 sequence is 17 residues long. Germline CDR1 is MNHEY and CDR2 is SMNVEV (reference sequence). As DNA, the CDR3 is TGTGCCAGCAGTTTATCTTATACAGGGGGCTCCAATCAGCCCCAGCATTTT. Translated: CASSLSYTGGSNQPQHF.

The chain employs TRBV7-9 and TRBJ1-2; TRBD1 matches at 8 bases. Trimming cost V 5 bases and J 11 bases; bases outside gene matches: 10. CDR1 and CDR2 (germline): SEHNR, FQNEAQ (reference sequence). The CDR3 totals 13 residues. The CDR3 protein is CASSPQDRAGYTF. The CDR3 region has the DNA TGTGCCAGCAGCCCCCAGGACAGGGCTGGTTACACCTTC. Based on the CDR3 plus reference TRBV7-9 and TRBJ1-2, the full variable domain is DTGVSQNPRHKITKRGQNVTFRCDPISEHNRLYWYRQTLGQGPEFLTYFQNEAQLEKSRLLSDRFSAERPKGSFSTLEIQRTEQGDSAMYLCASSPQDRAGYTFGSGTRLTVV.

The chain employs TRBV11-3 and TRBJ1-1; 8 bases align to TRBD1. This CDR3 has 13 amino acids. Germline V lookup: CDR1 SGHNT, CDR2 YENEEA. V dropped 5 bases and J dropped 9; count of bases not matched to a gene: 8. The CDR3 spells CASSQGAGSKAFF. CDR3 in DNA: TGTGCCAGCAGCCAGGGGGCAGGTAGTAAAGCTTTCTTT. Using reference TRBV11-3 and TRBJ1-1 for the parts outside the CDR3, the full variable domain is EAGVVQSPRYKIIEKKQPVAFWCNPISGHNTLYWYLQNLGQGPELLIRYENEEAVDDSQLPKDRFSAERLKGVDSTLKIQPAELGDSAVYLCASSQGAGSKAFFGQGTRLTVV.

The J gene is TRBJ1-2, the V gene TRBV11-2; no definite D call. The CDR3 has 13 amino acids. Germline CDR1 and CDR2: SGHAT and FQNNGV. V gave up 7 bases and J gave up 10 bases, with 19 bases separating them. The CDR3 reads CASTASPATPYTF. As DNA, the CDR3 is TGTGCCAGCACCGCGTCCCCCGCAACGCCCTACACCTTC.

V gene TRBV30 combines with J gene TRBJ1-2; D gene uncertain. Germline assignment: CDR1 GTSNPN and CDR2 SVGIG (reference sequence). The CDR3 length is 16 residues. V lost 4 bases to trimming and J lost 6 bases, with 24 bases between them. The CDR3 nucleotides are TGTGCCTGGACCCTAATCCCCCTCCGGGGAAGTGATGGCTACACCTTC. It encodes CAWTLIPLRGSDGYTF. The complete variable domain, with remaining parts taken from reference TRBV30 and TRBJ1-2, reads SQTIHQWPATLVQPVGSPLSLECTVEGTSNPNLYWYRQAAGRGLQLLFYSVGIGQISSEVPQNLSASRPQDRQFILSSKKLLLSDSGFYLCAWTLIPLRGSDGYTFGSGTRLTVV.

This chain joins TRBV9 and TRBJ2-3; D is perhaps TRBD2 (6 bases). Germline CDR1 and CDR2: SGDLS and YYNGEE. CDR3 length: 15 amino acids. Trimming removed 0 bases at V and 8 bases at J, with 16 bases between. This CDR3 reads CASSVGGRGIGTQYF. Written as DNA, the CDR3 is TGTGCCAGCAGCGTAGGGGGTCGGGGGATCGGTACGCAGTATTTT.

The J gene is TRBJ2-4, the V gene TRBV19; D is uncertain. V was pared by 5 bases and J by 0 bases, with 14 bases between. This CDR3 has 16 amino acids. Germline loops: CDR1 LNHDA, CDR2 SQIVND (reference sequence). CDR3 loop: CASSPSGFLAKNIQYF. The CDR3 nucleotides are TGTGCCAGTAGTCCGTCAGGATTCTTAGCCAAAAACATTCAGTACTTC.